This TCR beta chain was identified during a study of T cell responses to AZD1222 COVID-19 vaccine. Germline CDR1 is SEHNR and CDR2 is FQNEAQ (reference sequence). The V end lost 4 bases, the J end lost 7 bases, and 14 bases lay between the germline ends. The CDR3 totals 14 residues. Only in-frame clones appear in the TCRdb table, and some are missing; sequencing was by immunoSEQ multiplex PCR. The table lists under 300,000 clones, 93% of them singletons. Broader study findings: Spike-specific TCR breadth and depth both grew after two AZD1222 doses.

Details on this clone: The antigen is undetermined.

V usage is TRBV7-9 and J usage is TRBJ1-3; a possible D gene is TRBD1 (5 bases). This clonotype originated in an adult in good health. The sequences come from peripheral blood, collected on day 0 of AZD1222 vaccination. DNA for the CDR3: TGTGCCAGCAGCTCCTCTGGCGAGGGGAACACCATATATTTT. Translation: CASSSSGEGNTIYF.